Shown below are 4 T cell receptor beta chains from a single sample sequenced in a study of healthy donors' naive CD4 and CD8 T cells. Each TCR library used around 0.5 ug of total RNA and a linear amplification protocol. TCRdb called the reads again in MiXCR, with one record for every CDR3 protein. The data contain about 180,000 distinct CDR3 sequences, around 70% of them singletons. What was sequenced was naive CD4+ and CD8+ T cells sorted from blood, pooled from several donors. The receptors originated from a pool of human donors in good health; the sample pools cells from several healthy donors.

The J gene is TRBJ2-3, the V gene TRBV11-2; no clear D. Between the trimmed V and J ends, which lost 3 bases and 0 bases, there was a span of 7 bases. The germline CDR1 and CDR2 sequences are SGHAT and FQNNGV. The CDR3 contains 14 residues. The CDR3 nucleotides are TGTGCCAGCAGCTTTCCGGCTAGCACAGATACGCAGTATTTT. It specifies CASSFPASTDTQYF.

This sequence joins TRBV5-5 and TRBJ1-2; unclear D gene. Between the trimmed V and J ends, which lost 4 bases and 1 base, there was a span of 14 bases. Germline CDR1 SGHKS, CDR2 YYEKEE (reference sequence). The CDR3 totals 15 residues. CDR3 DNA: TGTGCCAGCAGCCCCATGACGGATAGTAACTATGGCTACACCTTC. Translation: CASSPMTDSNYGYTF.

The V gene is TRBV4-1, the J gene TRBJ2-3; possibly TRBD2 for D (5 bases). CDR3 length: 15 amino acids. The V and J ends lost 6 bases and 4 bases respectively, with 17 bases between them. Germline CDR1 MGHRA, CDR2 YSYEKL. The CDR3 DNA reads TGCGCCAGCAGGTCCAGGCTAGCCGTTGCAGATACGCAGTATTTT. This sequence encodes CASRSRLAVADTQYF.

The table lists this clonotype with a few counts. The chain has TRBV18 and TRBJ1-1; 8 bases line up with TRBD1. From germline, CDR1 is KGHSH and CDR2 LQKENI. The CDR3 is 13 amino acids. Germline trimming cut 3 bases from V and 5 bases from J; bases unmatched to any gene: 2. The CDR3 reads CASSPDRATEAFF. For the CDR3, the DNA is TGTGCCAGCTCACCGGACAGGGCAACTGAAGCTTTCTTT.